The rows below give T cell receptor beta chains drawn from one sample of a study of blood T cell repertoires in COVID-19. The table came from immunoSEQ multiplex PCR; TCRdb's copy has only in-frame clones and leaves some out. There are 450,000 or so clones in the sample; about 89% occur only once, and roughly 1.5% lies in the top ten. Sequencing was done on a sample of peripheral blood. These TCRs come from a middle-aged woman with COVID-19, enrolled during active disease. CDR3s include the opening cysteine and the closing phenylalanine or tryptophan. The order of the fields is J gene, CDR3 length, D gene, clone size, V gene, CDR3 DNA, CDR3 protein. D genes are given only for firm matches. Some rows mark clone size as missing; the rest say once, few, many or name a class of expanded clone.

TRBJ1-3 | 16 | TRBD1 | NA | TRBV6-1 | TGTGCCAGCAGTGTCTGGGACAGGGGGCTAGGAAACACCATATATTTT | CASSVWDRGLGNTIYF
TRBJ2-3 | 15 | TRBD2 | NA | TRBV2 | TGTGCCAGCAGGCCCCTAGCGGGAGGCACAGATACGCAGTATTTT | CASRPLAGGTDTQYF
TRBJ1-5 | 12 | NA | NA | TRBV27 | TGTGCCAGCGGACCAGGGGAGCAGCCCCAGCATTTT | CASGPGEQPQHF
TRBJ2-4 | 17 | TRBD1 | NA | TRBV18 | TGTGCCAGCTTGCACCGGGACAGGGGGCAAGGCAAAAACATTCAGTACTTC | CASLHRDRGQGKNIQYF
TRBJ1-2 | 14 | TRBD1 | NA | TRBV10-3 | TGTGCCATCAGTGAGGGGGGGACAGCCTATGGCTACACCTTC | CAISEGGTAYGYTF
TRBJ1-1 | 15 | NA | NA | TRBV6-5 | TGTGCCAGCAGTCCCAACAGAAACATGAACACTGAAGCTTTCTTT | CASSPNRNMNTEAFF
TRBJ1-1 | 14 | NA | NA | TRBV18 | TGTGCCAGCTCAGAAAGGGGCATGAACACTGAAGCTTTCTTT | CASSERGMNTEAFF
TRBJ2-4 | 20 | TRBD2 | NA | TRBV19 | TGTGCCAGTACCCGATACTCGGGACTAGCGGGAGACAGAAGCAAAAACATTCAGTACTTC | CASTRYSGLAGDRSKNIQYF
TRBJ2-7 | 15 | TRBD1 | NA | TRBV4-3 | TGCGCCAGCAGCCCCGGACAGGGGAGGCACTACGAGCAGTACTTC | CASSPGQGRHYEQYF
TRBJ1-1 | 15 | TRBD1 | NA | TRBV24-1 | TGTGCCACCAGTGATCCCCGACAGGGAGACACTGAAGCTTTCTTT | CATSDPRQGDTEAFF
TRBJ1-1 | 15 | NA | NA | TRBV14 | TGTGCCAGCAGCCTCTGGGGGGGGGCGGACACTGAAGCTTTCTTT | CASSLWGGADTEAFF
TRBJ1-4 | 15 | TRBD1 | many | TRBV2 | TGTGCCAGCAGTCTGGACAGGGGGATGGGTGAAAAACTGTTTTTT | CASSLDRGMGEKLFF
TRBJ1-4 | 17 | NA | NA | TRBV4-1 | TGCGCCAGCAGCCAAGTCTTGGTGGGGCCCGATAATGAAAAACTGTTTTTT | CASSQVLVGPDNEKLFF
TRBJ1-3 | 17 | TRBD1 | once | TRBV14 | TGTGCCAGCCAAGAATTGAACGACAGGGGCTCTGGAAACACCATATATTTT | CASQELNDRGSGNTIYF
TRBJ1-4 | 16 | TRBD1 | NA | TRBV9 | TGTGCCAGCAGCGTAGAGGGGGCTCCAACTAATGAAAAACTGTTTTTT | CASSVEGAPTNEKLFF
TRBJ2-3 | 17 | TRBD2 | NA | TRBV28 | TGTGCCAGCAGGCTCTTCCCGGGACTAGAGGGCAAAGATACGCAGTATTTT | CASRLFPGLEGKDTQYF
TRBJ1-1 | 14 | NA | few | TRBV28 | TGTGCCAGTGGCGGTGGGGCCCTGAACACTGAAGCTTTCTTT | CASGGGALNTEAFF
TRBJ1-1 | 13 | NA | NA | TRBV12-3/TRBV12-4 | TGTGCCAGCACCCTGACAGAGTACACTGAAGCTTTCTTT | CASTLTEYTEAFF
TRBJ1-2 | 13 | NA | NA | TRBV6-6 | TGTGCCAGCGGAGGACTGCTGAACTATGGCTACACCTTC | CASGGLLNYGYTF
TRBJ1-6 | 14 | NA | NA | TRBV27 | TGTGCCAGCAGCCACAGGGTCGATAATTCACCCCTCCACTTT | CASSHRVDNSPLHF
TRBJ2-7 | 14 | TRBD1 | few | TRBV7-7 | TGTGCTAGCAGTCGGGACAGGGGGGCCTACGAGCAGTACTTC | CASSRDRGAYEQYF
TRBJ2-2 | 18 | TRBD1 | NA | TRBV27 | TGTGCCAGCAGCCCCTTACTAGTAGGGGGCGCCGGGCCCGGGGAGCTGTTTTTT | CASSPLLVGGAGPGELFF
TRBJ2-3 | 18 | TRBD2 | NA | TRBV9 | TGTGCCAGCAGCGTAGGGAAAACTAGCGGGAGAAGCACAGATACGCAGTATTTT | CASSVGKTSGRSTDTQYF
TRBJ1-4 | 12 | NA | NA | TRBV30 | TGTGCCTGGAGTGTACAATTCGAAAAACTGTTTTTT | CAWSVQFEKLFF
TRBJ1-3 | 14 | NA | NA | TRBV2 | TGTGCCATTTCAACGGACTACTCTGGAAACACCATATATTTT | CAISTDYSGNTIYF
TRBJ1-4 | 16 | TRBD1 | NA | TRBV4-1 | TGCGCCAGCAGCCAAGTTGGGACAGGGGTGAATGAAAAACTGTTTTTT | CASSQVGTGVNEKLFF
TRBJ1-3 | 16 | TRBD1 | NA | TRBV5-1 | TGCGCCAGCACCGGACAGGACAGGGTCGAAGGAAACACCATATATTTT | CASTGQDRVEGNTIYF
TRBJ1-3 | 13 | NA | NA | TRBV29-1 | TGCAGCGTAGGACAGAGCTCTGGAAACACCATATATTTT | CSVGQSSGNTIYF
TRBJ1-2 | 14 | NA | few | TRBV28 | TGTGCCAGCAGTAATAGTGATTTTAACTATGGCTACACCTTC | CASSNSDFNYGYTF
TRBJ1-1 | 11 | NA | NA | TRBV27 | TGTGCCAGCGGGAGGAACACTGAAGCTTTCTTT | CASGRNTEAFF
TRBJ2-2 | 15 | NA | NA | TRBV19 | TGTGCCAGTATTCCCGGGACTCCCGTAGTAGGGGAGCTGTTTTTT | CASIPGTPVVGELFF
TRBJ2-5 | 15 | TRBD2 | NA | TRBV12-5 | TGTGCTAGTGGTTTGGGACTAGCGGGGGAAGAGACCCAGTACTTC | CASGLGLAGEETQYF
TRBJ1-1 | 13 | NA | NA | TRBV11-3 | TGTGCCAGCAGCTCGCGGATGAACACTGAAGCTTTCTTT | CASSSRMNTEAFF
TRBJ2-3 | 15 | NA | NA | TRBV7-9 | TGTGCCAGCAGCGCGAACTTGATTGAAAAAGATACGCAGTATTTT | CASSANLIEKDTQYF
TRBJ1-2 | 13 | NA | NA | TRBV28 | TGTGCCAGCAGTTCGGCAGGGTATTTTGGCTACACCTTC | CASSSAGYFGYTF
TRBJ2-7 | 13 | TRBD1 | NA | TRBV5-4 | TGTGCCAGCAGCTGGGACAGAACCTACGAGCAGTACTTC | CASSWDRTYEQYF
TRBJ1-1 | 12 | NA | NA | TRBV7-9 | TGTGCCAGCAGTCGTGGGACTTCTGAAGCTTTCTTT | CASSRGTSEAFF
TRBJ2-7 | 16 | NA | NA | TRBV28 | TGTGCCAGCAGTTTACCACAAAAGCGGTGGACCTACGAGCAGTACTTC | CASSLPQKRWTYEQYF
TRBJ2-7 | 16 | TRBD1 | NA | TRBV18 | TGTGCCAGCTCACCACGTGGACAGGGGGTAGCCTACGAGCAGTACTTC | CASSPRGQGVAYEQYF
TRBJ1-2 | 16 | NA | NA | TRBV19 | TGTGCCAGTAGTATAATTCGGTCCAGGCCCGATTATGGCTACACCTTC | CASSIIRSRPDYGYTF
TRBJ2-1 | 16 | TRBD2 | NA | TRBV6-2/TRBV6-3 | TGTGCCAGCAGTTATGCGGGGGGGGAGATATACAATGAGCAGTTCTTC | CASSYAGGEIYNEQFF
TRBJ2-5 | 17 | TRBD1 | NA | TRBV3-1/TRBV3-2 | TGTGCCAGCAGCCACTCCCGGGACAGGGGAAGCCAAGAGACCCAGTACTTC | CASSHSRDRGSQETQYF
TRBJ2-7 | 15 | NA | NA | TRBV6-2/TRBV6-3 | TGTGCCAGCAGTTACCCCACAGGAGGGAAGTACGAGCAGTACTTC | CASSYPTGGKYEQYF
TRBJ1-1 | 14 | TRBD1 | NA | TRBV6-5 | TGTGCCAGCAGTTCGCGACAGGGGGCCACTGAAGCTTTCTTT | CASSSRQGATEAFF
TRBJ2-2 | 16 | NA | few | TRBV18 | TGTGCCAGCTCACCACTAGGGGCGCCGAACACCGGGGAGCTGTTTTTT | CASSPLGAPNTGELFF
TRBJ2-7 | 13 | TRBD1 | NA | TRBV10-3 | TGTGCCATCAGGAGGGACAGGAGCTACGAGCAGTACTTC | CAIRRDRSYEQYF
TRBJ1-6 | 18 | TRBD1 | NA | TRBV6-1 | TGTGCCAGCAGTGACGCGGGACAGGGCGTCTCCTATAATTCACCCCTCCACTTT | CASSDAGQGVSYNSPLHF
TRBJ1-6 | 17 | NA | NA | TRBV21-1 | TGTGCCAGCAGCAAAGAGGGTAGCAAAGGGAGCAATTCACCCCTCCACTTT | CASSKEGSKGSNSPLHF
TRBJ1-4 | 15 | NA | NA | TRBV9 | TGTGCCAGCAGCATCCGGGGGACCACGGCTGAAAAACTGTTTTTT | CASSIRGTTAEKLFF
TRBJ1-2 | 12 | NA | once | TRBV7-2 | TGTGCCAGCAGCAACAGGTTCTATGGCTACACCTTC | CASSNRFYGYTF
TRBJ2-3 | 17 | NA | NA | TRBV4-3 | TGCGCCAGCAGCTCACGCAGATTTCCCGACTTCACAGATACGCAGTATTTT | CASSSRRFPDFTDTQYF
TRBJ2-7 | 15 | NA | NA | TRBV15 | TGTGCCACCAGCAGGGAGACTAGGTCCCCCTACGAGCAGTACTTC | CATSRETRSPYEQYF
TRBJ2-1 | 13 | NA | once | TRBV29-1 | TGCAGCGCCGCATCTGGCGGGGGCTTTGAGCAGTTCTTC | CSAASGGGFEQFF
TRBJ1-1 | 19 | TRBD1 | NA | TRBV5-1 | TGCGCCAGCAGCTTGGGACCCGACAGGGTCTTATTGGCGAACACTGAAGCTTTCTTT | CASSLGPDRVLLANTEAFF
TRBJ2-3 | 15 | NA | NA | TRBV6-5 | TGTGCCAGCAGTTACGACAGGTACAGCACAGATACGCAGTATTTT | CASSYDRYSTDTQYF
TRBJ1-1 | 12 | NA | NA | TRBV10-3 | TGTGCCATCAGTGAAGTAGACACTGAAGCTTTCTTT | CAISEVDTEAFF
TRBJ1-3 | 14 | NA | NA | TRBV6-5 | TGTGCCAGCAGTTACGGAGGGGAAGGAAACACCATATATTTT | CASSYGGEGNTIYF